These 24 T cell receptor beta chains were all obtained from the same sample, sequenced in a study of blood T cell repertoires in COVID-19. Here immunoSEQ multiplex PCR was the method, and the copy in TCRdb shows in-frame clones only, minus some. This sample has roughly 340,000 clones, with over 75% found just once. What was sequenced was PBMCs or T cells enriched from blood (not recorded which). These receptors all come from a man aged 35 to 55 in a cohort exposed to, infected with or recovered from COVID-19 (not recorded which).

This chain uses TRBV5-1 with TRBJ1-2; D perhaps matches TRBD1 (6 bases). V was trimmed by 4 bases and J by 4 bases, leaving 11 bases between them. The germline CDR1 and CDR2 sequences are SGHRS and YFSETQ. CDR3 length: 13 amino acids. CDR3 region: CASSPRGGYGYTF. CDR3 sequence (DNA): TGCGCCAGCAGCCCAAGAGGGGGCTATGGCTACACCTTC.

The chain joins TRBV19 to TRBJ2-7; 9 bases fit TRBD1. The CDR3 extends over 15 amino acids. Losses at the gene ends were 4 bases for V and 3 bases for J; bases not matched to a gene: 7. Germline CDR1 reads LNHDA; CDR2 reads SQIVND (reference sequence). CDR3 DNA sequence: TGTGCCAGTAGTACCACCGGGACAGGGTTCTACGAGCAGTACTTC. Its protein is CASSTTGTGFYEQYF.

The chain is built from TRBV28 and TRBJ2-3; tentative D call: TRBD1 (5 bases). CDR3 length equals 15 residues. Trimming removed 6 bases from V and 8 bases from J, with 21 bases in between. CDR1 MDHEN and CDR2 SYDVKM come from the germline V gene. For the CDR3, the DNA is TGTGCCAGCAGCCAACAGGTCCTCGTGCTGGGTACGCAGTATTTT. Protein: CASSQQVLVLGTQYF.

The chain has TRBV3-1 (or the pseudogene TRBV3-2) and TRBJ2-2; weak D call: TRBD2 (5 bases). The V gene's germline CDR1 is LGHDT and CDR2 YNNKEL (reference sequence). Between the trimmed V and J ends, which lost 0 bases and 5 bases, there was a span of 13 bases. This CDR3 has 16 residues. CDR3 DNA: TGTGCCAGCAGCCAAGAGTCAGCGGCTCGAACCGGGGAGCTGTTTTTT. Translated: CASSQESAARTGELFF.

The V gene is TRBV28, the J gene TRBJ2-6; tentative D call: TRBD1 (6 bases). CDR3 length: 17 residues. Germline values: CDR1 MDHEN, CDR2 SYDVKM. Trimming left V 6 bases short and J 0 bases short, with 15 bases between. This CDR3 reads CASSHRQGTSGANVLTF. CDR3 DNA: TGTGCCAGCAGCCACCGGCAGGGGACCTCTGGGGCCAACGTCCTGACTTTC.

V and J are TRBV10-3 and TRBJ1-1, with 8 bases aligning to TRBD1. The CDR3 runs 16 residues. The germline CDR1 and CDR2 sequences are ENHRY and SYGVKD. The V and J ends lost 3 bases and 4 bases, in that order; junction bases with no gene match: 10. CDR3 loop: CAISDRTGILGTEAFF. DNA of the CDR3: TGTGCCATCAGTGATAGGACAGGGATCCTGGGCACTGAAGCTTTCTTT.

This chain connects TRBV29-1 to TRBJ1-4, with D perhaps TRBD1 (5 bases). Germline values: CDR1 SQVTM, CDR2 ANQGSEA. V was pared by 6 bases and J by 7 bases, with 15 bases between. This CDR3 region has 13 residues. The CDR3 region is CSVSVAGGEKLFF. The DNA of the CDR3 is TGCAGCGTCTCGGTTGCGGGGGGTGAAAAACTGTTTTTT.

The chain links TRBV28 to TRBJ2-7; 9 bases align to TRBD1. There are 15 residues in the CDR3. The J segment lost 4 bases and the V segment lost 2 bases, leaving 6 bases of the junction unmatched. Germline V gene data show CDR1 as MDHEN and CDR2 as SYDVKM. DNA of the CDR3: TGTGCCAGCAGTTTAATGGGACAGGGTGGGTACGAGCAGTACTTC. Translating gives CASSLMGQGGYEQYF.

The chain is built from TRBV6-6 and TRBJ1-5, with D hard to call. This CDR3 spans 13 amino acids. Trimming pared 5 bases from V and 3 bases from J, leaving 8 bases between. Germline CDR1 is MNHNY and CDR2 is SVGAGI (reference sequence). CDR3 sequence reads: CASSRGPNQPQHF. CDR3 sequence (DNA): TGTGCCAGCAGTCGAGGGCCCAATCAGCCCCAGCATTTT.

J is TRBJ2-1 and V is TRBV5-1; 7 positions match TRBD1. CDR1 is SGHRS, CDR2 YFSETQ, per germline. Germline trimming cut 4 bases from V and 3 bases from J; bases unmatched to any gene: 4. This CDR3 has 14 residues. CDR3 nucleotide sequence: TGCGCCAGCAGCACCGGGACAGACTACAATGAGCAGTTCTTC. It encodes CASSTGTDYNEQFF. The full variable domain, with the rest looked up from reference TRBV5-1 and TRBJ2-1, is KAGVTQTPRYLIKTRGQQVTLSCSPISGHRSVSWYQQTPGQGLQFLFEYFSETQRNKGNFPGRFSGRQFSNSRSEMNVSTLELGDSALYLCASSTGTDYNEQFFGPGTRLTVL.

The chain recombines TRBV2 with TRBJ1-5; D unresolved. The CDR3 is made up of 14 amino acids. Between the trimmed V and J ends, which lost 7 bases and 0 bases, there was a span of 10 bases. CDR1 and CDR2 from the germline V gene are SNHLY and FYNNEI. CDR3 sequence: CASKTSNSNQPQHF. CDR3 bases: TGTGCCAGCAAAACGTCTAATAGCAATCAGCCCCAGCATTTT. Full variable domain (rest looked up from reference TRBV2 and TRBJ1-5): EPEVTQTPSHQVTQMGQEVILRCVPISNHLYFYWYRQILGQKVEFLVSFYNNEISEKSEIFDDQFSVERPDGSNFTLKIRSTKLEDSAMYFCASKTSNSNQPQHFGDGTRLSIL.

V gene TRBV25-1 combines with J gene TRBJ2-3; perhaps TRBD2 as D (5 bases). The CDR3 contains 14 residues. Germline V gene sequence: CDR1 MGHDK, CDR2 SYGVNS. V was cut by 6 bases and J by 1 base, with 11 bases left in between. Written as DNA, the CDR3 is TGTGCCAGCAGCCCACTAGACCGCACAGATACGCAGTATTTT. Translated: CASSPLDRTDTQYF. The variable domain in full, with the rest retrieved from reference TRBV25-1 and TRBJ2-3, is EADIYQTPRYLVIGTGKKITLECSQTMGHDKMYWYQQDPGMELHLIHYSYGVNSTEKGDLSSESTVSRIRTEHFPLTLESARPSHTSQYLCASSPLDRTDTQYFGPGTRLTVL.

The rearrangement uses TRBV19 and TRBJ1-1; 8 bases are shared with TRBD1. The CDR3 is 14 residues long. Germline trimming cut 4 bases from V and 5 bases from J; bases unmatched to any gene: 6. The germline gives CDR1 LNHDA, CDR2 SQIVND (reference sequence). The CDR3 region has the DNA TGTGCCAGTAGTAAGACAGGGGATTATACTGAAGCTTTCTTT. Translating it yields CASSKTGDYTEAFF.

The rearrangement links TRBV18 to TRBJ2-3; D might be TRBD2 (6 bases). CDR1 KGHSH and CDR2 LQKENI come from the germline V gene. Trimming removed 3 bases at V and 3 bases at J, with 16 bases between. There are 16 residues in the CDR3. CDR3 in amino acids: CASSPKILRGTDTQYF. The CDR3 region has the DNA TGTGCCAGCTCACCCAAGATCCTTCGGGGGACAGATACGCAGTATTTT.

The V and J genes are TRBV6-5 and TRBJ2-1, with D maybe TRBD1 (5 bases). Germline lookup yields CDR1 MNHEY and CDR2 SVGAGI. The CDR3 loop spans 14 amino acids. V dropped 4 bases and J dropped 4 bases, with 11 bases sitting between them. The CDR3 protein is CASSSYDRYNEQFF. The CDR3 DNA reads as TGTGCCAGCAGTTCCTACGACAGATACAATGAGCAGTTCTTC.

The chain is built from TRBV5-4 and TRBJ2-1; 8 bases match TRBD2. This CDR3 contains 16 residues. V shed 3 bases and J 6 bases; nucleotides not matched to a gene: 11. Germline CDR1 and CDR2: SGHNT and YYREEE (reference sequence). This CDR3 reads CASSSQREGLRNEQFF. The CDR3 DNA reads as TGTGCCAGCAGCTCCCAACGGGAGGGCCTTCGCAATGAGCAGTTCTTC.

This chain links TRBV19 with TRBJ1-6; D perhaps matches TRBD1 (6 bases). The germline V gene has CDR1 LNHDA and CDR2 SQIVND (reference sequence). V dropped 6 bases and J dropped 5 bases, with 11 bases sitting between them. The CDR3 is 14 residues long. For the CDR3, the DNA is TGTGCCAGTAGGAACAGGGATAATAATTCACCCCTCCACTTT. Protein sequence: CASRNRDNNSPLHF.

V and J are TRBV6-5 and TRBJ2-7; TRBD1 aligns across 7 bases. CDR1 and CDR2 from the germline V gene are MNHEY and SVGAGI. This CDR3 has 14 amino acids. Trimming took 5 bases from V and 3 from J; bases not matched to a gene: 7. This chain's CDR3 is CASSRGQVYYEQYF. CDR3 nucleotides: TGTGCCAGCAGTCGCGGACAGGTCTACTACGAGCAGTACTTC.

This chain connects TRBV30 to TRBJ2-7, with TRBD1 matching over 10 bases. With V trimmed by 5 bases and J by 3 bases, 4 bases remained unmatched. In germline, CDR1 is GTSNPN, CDR2 SVGIG (reference sequence). The length of the CDR3 is 13 residues. The CDR3 DNA is TGTGCCTGGCGCTGGACAGGGGGCTACGAGCAGTACTTC. This translates into CAWRWTGGYEQYF.

The rearrangement links TRBV6-4 to TRBJ2-3; 8 nucleotides agree with TRBD2. Germline loops: CDR1 MRHNA, CDR2 SNTAGT. CDR3 length: 15 amino acids. V lost 5 bases, J lost 3 bases, and 7 bases stayed unmatched. The CDR3 DNA reads TGTGCCAGCAGTCTTACTAGCGGAGGTACAGATACGCAGTATTTT. Encoded protein: CASSLTSGGTDTQYF.

The count of this clone is one. V gene TRBV28 combines with J gene TRBJ2-1, with D possibly matching TRBD1 (5 bases). There are 14 residues in the CDR3. V was shortened by 6 bases and J by 0 bases, with 9 bases between the two germline ends. Germline lookup yields CDR1 MDHEN and CDR2 SYDVKM. The DNA of the CDR3 is TGTGCCAGCAGACTCAGGGACTCCTACAATGAGCAGTTCTTC. This sequence encodes CASRLRDSYNEQFF.

The CDR3 DNA is TGTGCCAGCAGCCTCTTACTGGGGGCAGTCAATCAGCCCCAGCATTTT. This translates into CASSLLLGAVNQPQHF. This chain uses TRBV16 with TRBJ1-5, with D perhaps TRBD1 (6 bases). V lost 4 bases, J lost 3 bases, and 16 bases lay in between. This CDR3 spans 16 amino acids. Germline assignment: CDR1 KGHSY and CDR2 FQNENV.

This sequence joins TRBV5-1 and TRBJ1-2, with 7 bases fitting TRBD1. V dropped 5 bases and J dropped 4; count of bases not matched to a gene: 8. The germline V gene encodes CDR1 SGHRS and CDR2 YFSETQ. CDR3 length: 14 residues. The DNA of the CDR3 is TGCGCCAGCAGGGAAGGGGGACAGTTCTATGGCTACACCTTC. It encodes CASREGGQFYGYTF.

A single count supports this clone. The genes are TRBV3-1 (or the pseudogene TRBV3-2) and TRBJ2-7, with 9 bases aligning to TRBD2. Trimming at V came to 2 bases and at J to 3 bases, leaving 5 bases not matched to a gene. CDR1 is LGHDT, CDR2 YNNKEL, per germline (reference sequence). The CDR3 is 15 residues long. The CDR3 DNA follows: TGTGCCAGCAGCCAATCTAGCGGGATCCTCTACGAGCAGTACTTC. Protein: CASSQSSGILYEQYF.